The clone carrying this T cell receptor (beta chain) was seen once. Antigen: not known. V lost 5 bases to trimming and J lost 3 bases; unmatched junction nucleotides: 8. CDR3 length: 15 amino acids. Germline assignment: CDR1 DFQATT and CDR2 SNEGSKA (reference sequence). For the second PCR, which ran for about 6 to 12 cycles, a sample-barcoded 5' primer and a J-beta primer mix were used. Each cDNA molecule, via a template-switch adaptor with 12 random nucleotides, was tagged. One entry per CDR3 protein, called by TCRdb with MiXCR from the 5' RACE reads. The sample holds 1.2 million to 1.5 million distinct CDR3 sequences; 45% to 70% are singletons and the top ten take over 5.5%. This entry is derived from a study of blood T cells in healthy people across ages. In the study overall: About one barcoded beta molecule per two T cells was the capture yield of template switching. Points from the study as a whole: A roughly linear fall in TCR beta diversity per million T cells was seen with increasing age.

This chain uses TRBV20-1 with TRBJ2-3; 10 bases match TRBD2. This TCR was recovered from a man between 18 and 35 years old in good health. Sequencing was performed on blood. CDR3 protein: CSAFTGTSATDTQYF. CDR3 nucleotides: TGCAGTGCTTTTACCGGGACTAGCGCAACAGATACGCAGTATTTT.